This T cell receptor beta chain was observed in a study of CD8 T cells in ankylosing spondylitis. Findings of the study overall: Disease-linked clones bore a CD8+ phenotype, appearing relatively rarely in peripheral blood.

Quantitative molecular-barcoded 5'-RACE generated the TCR beta libraries. TCRdb re-called the 5' RACE reads with MiXCR, one entry per CDR3 protein. The data show 150,000 to 200,000 distinct CDR3 sequences, roughly 11% seen once. The V gene's germline CDR1 is SGHDN and CDR2 FVKESK. V lost 1 base and J lost 4; bases outside the gene matches: 12. There are 18 residues in the CDR3. This clonotype has at least ten counts. What it recognizes is unknown. The chain employs TRBV14 and TRBJ2-3, with 9 bases identical to TRBD2. This clonotype was sampled from a male donor with ankylosing spondylitis or in good health (not recorded which). Sample: blood, either unsorted or a sorted T cell fraction (not recorded which). CDR3 amino acids: CASSQATSGGPWADTQYF. The CDR3 nucleotides read TGTGCCAGCAGCCAAGCGACTAGCGGAGGGCCCTGGGCAGATACGCAGTATTTT.